The rows below give T cell receptor beta chains drawn from one sample of a study of T cells in Graves' hyperthyroidism and ophthalmopathy. MiXCR, applied by TCRdb to the multiplex PCR reads, yields one record per CDR3 protein. The sample yields 530,000 or so distinct CDR3 sequences, approximately 44% seen once. The source material was peripheral blood or thyroid tissue (not recorded which). The receptors were gathered from a woman aged 18-29 years with Graves' hyperthyroidism. The CDR3 runs from the conserved cysteine through the conserved F or W. D genes are given only for firm matches. The listing skips clone size in some rows; elsewhere it reads once, few, many or a size class.

>TRBV20-1|TRBJ2-2|TRBD2|.
TGCAGTCTGGAAGTGGCTAGCGGGAGTTGGGGTGAGCTGTTTTTT
CSLEVASGSWGELFF
>TRBV5-1|TRBJ1-5|.|many
TGCGCCAGCAGGCCGACTGTTTATAGCAATCAGCCCCAGCATTTT
CASRPTVYSNQPQHF
>TRBV15|TRBJ2-7|TRBD2|once
TGTGCCACCAGCAGTCCCCGGACTAGCGGAAAAACCTACGAGCAGTACTTC
CATSSPRTSGKTYEQYF
>TRBV5-1|TRBJ2-5|.|.
TGTGCCAGCAGCTCCCCGAAATCGGGGCAAGAGACCCAGTACTTC
CASSSPKSGQETQYF
>TRBV6-2/TRBV6-3|TRBJ1-6|.|many
TGTGCCAGCAGTTACTCACGGGGGGCGAGGTCACCCCTCCACTTT
CASSYSRGARSPLHF
>TRBV20-1|TRBJ1-1|TRBD1|.
TGCAGTGCTAGACGGGGAGGGGGCAGGGACACTGAAGCTTTCTTT
CSARRGGGRDTEAFF
>TRBV7-9|TRBJ2-2|.|.
TGTGCCAGCAGCTTTAACGGGCAGCCTGAGGAGCTGTTTTTT
CASSFNGQPEELFF
>TRBV10-3|TRBJ2-5|.|many
TGTGCCATCAGTGAAGGACGGGAGCATGAGACCCAGTACTTC
CAISEGREHETQYF
>TRBV9|TRBJ2-5|TRBD2|many
TGTGCCAGCAGCCAAGATATACGTCGGACTAGCGGTCAAGAGACCCAGTACTTC
CASSQDIRRTSGQETQYF
>TRBV14|TRBJ1-6|.|.
TGTGCCAGCAGCCCTATGGGGGAGTCACCCCTCCACTTT
CASSPMGESPLHF
>TRBV14|TRBJ2-2|TRBD1|many
TGTGCCAGCAGCCAAGCTGACAGGGGGTACACCGGGGAGCTGTTTTTT
CASSQADRGYTGELFF
>TRBV25-1|TRBJ1-3|.|.
TGTGCCAGCAGTGAATGGGCCAGGGCCGGAAACACCATATATTTT
CASSEWARAGNTIYF